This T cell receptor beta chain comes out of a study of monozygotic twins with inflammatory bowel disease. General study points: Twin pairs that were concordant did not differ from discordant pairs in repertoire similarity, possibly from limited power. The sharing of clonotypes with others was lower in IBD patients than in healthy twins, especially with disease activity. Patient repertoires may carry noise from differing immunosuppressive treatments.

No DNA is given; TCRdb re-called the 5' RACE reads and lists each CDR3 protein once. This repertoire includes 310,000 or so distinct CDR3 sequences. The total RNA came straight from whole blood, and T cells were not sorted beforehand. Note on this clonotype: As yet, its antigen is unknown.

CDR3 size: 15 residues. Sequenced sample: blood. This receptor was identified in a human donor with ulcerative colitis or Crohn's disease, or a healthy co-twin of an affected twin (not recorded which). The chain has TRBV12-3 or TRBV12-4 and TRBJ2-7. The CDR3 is CASSETDIRSSEQYF.